This TCR beta chain was recorded in a study of breast tumors, draining lymph nodes, adjacent tissues. Whole-study results and caveats: Most tumor T cells seemingly derive from lymph node, then expand in tumor. Luminal-like breast cancer showed significantly greater tumor-nontumor repertoire similarity than basal-like breast cancer did.

TCRdb reprocessed the multiplex PCR reads via MiXCR and lists one record per CDR3 protein. The sample consists of over 200,000 distinct CDR3 sequences, approximately 31% of them appearing once. CDR3 length: 16 amino acids. Germline values: CDR1 SGHTS, CDR2 YDEGEE. V was pared by 2 bases and J by 3 bases, with 15 bases between. The lymph nodes were axillary draining lymph nodes from breast cancer patients. This clonotype showed up many times. What it binds is not known. The chain joins TRBV5-8 to TRBJ1-5; the D is unclear. Sequencing used axillary lymph node tissue. The origin of this receptor is a female donor with breast cancer. Some clones in this sample may be carry-over from other donors' samples. The CDR3 sequence is CASSFHRGLANQPQHF. The CDR3 coding sequence is TGTGCCAGCAGCTTTCACCGGGGTCTTGCCAATCAGCCCCAGCATTTT.